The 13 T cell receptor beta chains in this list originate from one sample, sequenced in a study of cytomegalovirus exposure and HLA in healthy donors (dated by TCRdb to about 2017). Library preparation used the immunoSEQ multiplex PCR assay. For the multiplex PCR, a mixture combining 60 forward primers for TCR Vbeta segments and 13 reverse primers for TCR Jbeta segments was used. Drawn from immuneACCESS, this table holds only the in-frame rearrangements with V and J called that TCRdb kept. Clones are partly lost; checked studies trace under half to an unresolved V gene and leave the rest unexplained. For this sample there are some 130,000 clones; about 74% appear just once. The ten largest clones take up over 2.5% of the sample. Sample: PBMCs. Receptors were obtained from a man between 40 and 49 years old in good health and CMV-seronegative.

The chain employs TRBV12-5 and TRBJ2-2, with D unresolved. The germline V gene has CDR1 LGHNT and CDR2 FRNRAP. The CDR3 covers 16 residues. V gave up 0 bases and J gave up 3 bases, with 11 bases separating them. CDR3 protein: CASGLVPGRYTGELFF. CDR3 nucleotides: TGTGCTAGTGGTTTGGTACCTGGTAGATACACCGGGGAGCTGTTTTTT.

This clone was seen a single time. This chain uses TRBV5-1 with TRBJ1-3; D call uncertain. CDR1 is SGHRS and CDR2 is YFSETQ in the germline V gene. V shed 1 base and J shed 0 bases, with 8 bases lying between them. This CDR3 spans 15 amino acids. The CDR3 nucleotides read TGCGCCAGCAGCTTGAGTGGACTCTCTGGAAACACCATATATTTT. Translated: CASSLSGLSGNTIYF.

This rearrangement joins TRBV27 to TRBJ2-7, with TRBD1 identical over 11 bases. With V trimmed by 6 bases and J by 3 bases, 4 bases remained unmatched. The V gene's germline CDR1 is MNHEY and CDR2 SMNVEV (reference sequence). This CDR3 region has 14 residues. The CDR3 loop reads CASSGTGGFYEQYF. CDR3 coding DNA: TGTGCCAGCAGCGGGACAGGGGGGTTCTACGAGCAGTACTTC.

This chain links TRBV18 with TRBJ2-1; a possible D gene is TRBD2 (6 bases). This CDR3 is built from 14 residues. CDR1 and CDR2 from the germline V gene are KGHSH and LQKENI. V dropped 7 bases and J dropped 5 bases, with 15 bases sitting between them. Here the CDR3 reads CASLAMREDNEQFF. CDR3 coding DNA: TGTGCCAGCTTGGCAATGAGGGAGGACAATGAGCAGTTCTTC.

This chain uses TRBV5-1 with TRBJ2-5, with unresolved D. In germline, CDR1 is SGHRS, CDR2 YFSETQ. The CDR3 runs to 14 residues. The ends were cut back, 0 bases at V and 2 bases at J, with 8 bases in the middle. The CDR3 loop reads CASSLVPVQETQYF. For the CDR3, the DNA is TGCGCCAGCAGCTTGGTACCGGTACAAGAGACCCAGTACTTC.

CDR3 DNA: TGCGCCAGCAGCTCCGAACTAGCGGGGATGGGAGATACGCAGTATTTT. It specifies CASSSELAGMGDTQYF. The V call is TRBV5-1, the J call TRBJ2-3; 10 nucleotides align to TRBD2. Germline V gene sequence: CDR1 SGHRS, CDR2 YFSETQ. The CDR3 sequence is 16 residues long. V was clipped by 3 bases and J by 5 bases; unmatched bases: 9.

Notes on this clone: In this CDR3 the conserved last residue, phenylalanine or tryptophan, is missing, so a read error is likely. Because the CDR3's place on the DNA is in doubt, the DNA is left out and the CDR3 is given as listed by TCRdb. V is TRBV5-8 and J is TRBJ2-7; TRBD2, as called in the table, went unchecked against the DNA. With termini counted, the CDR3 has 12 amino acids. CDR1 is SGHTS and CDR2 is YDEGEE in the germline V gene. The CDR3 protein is CASSSRGGSASS.

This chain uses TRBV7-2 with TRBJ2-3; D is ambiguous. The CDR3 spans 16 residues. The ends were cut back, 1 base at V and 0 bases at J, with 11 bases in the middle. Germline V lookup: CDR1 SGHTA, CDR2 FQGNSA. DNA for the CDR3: TGTGCCAGCAGCTTAGTGCGGCCGAATAGCACAGATACGCAGTATTTT. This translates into CASSLVRPNSTDTQYF.

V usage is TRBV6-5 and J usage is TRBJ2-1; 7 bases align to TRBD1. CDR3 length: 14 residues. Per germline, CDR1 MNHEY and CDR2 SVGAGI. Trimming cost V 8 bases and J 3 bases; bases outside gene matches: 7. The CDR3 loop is CASRAGTDYNEQFF. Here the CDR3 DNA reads TGTGCCAGCCGCGCCGGGACAGACTACAATGAGCAGTTCTTC.

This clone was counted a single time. The DNA of the CDR3 is TGTGCCAGCACTCCTCCCCTAGGAAACACCATATATTTT. The encoded protein is CASTPPLGNTIYF. V gene TRBV7-9 combines with J gene TRBJ1-3, with D uncertain. The CDR3 length is 13 residues. Germline V lookup: CDR1 SEHNR, CDR2 FQNEAQ (reference sequence). V was pared by 7 bases and J by 4 bases, with 11 bases between.

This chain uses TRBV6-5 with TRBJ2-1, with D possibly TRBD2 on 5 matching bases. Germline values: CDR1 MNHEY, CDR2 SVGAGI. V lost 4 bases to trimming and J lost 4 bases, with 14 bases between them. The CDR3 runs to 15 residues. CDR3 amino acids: CASSSHGVEYNEQFF. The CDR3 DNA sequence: TGTGCCAGCAGTTCACACGGGGTCGAATACAATGAGCAGTTCTTC.

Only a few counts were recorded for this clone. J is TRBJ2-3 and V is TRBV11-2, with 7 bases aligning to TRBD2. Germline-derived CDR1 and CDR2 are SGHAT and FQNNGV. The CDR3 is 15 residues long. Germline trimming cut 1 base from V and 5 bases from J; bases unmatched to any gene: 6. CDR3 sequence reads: CASSLAGGGVDTQYF. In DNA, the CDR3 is TGTGCCAGCAGCTTAGCGGGAGGAGGTGTAGATACGCAGTATTTT.

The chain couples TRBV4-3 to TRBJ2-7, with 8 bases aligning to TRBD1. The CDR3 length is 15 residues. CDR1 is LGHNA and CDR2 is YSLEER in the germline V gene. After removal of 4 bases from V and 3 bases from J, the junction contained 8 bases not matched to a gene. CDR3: CASSLGTGFDYEQYF. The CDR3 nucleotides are TGCGCCAGCAGCCTAGGGACAGGATTCGACTACGAGCAGTACTTC.